Listed below are T cell receptor beta chains from one sample, sequenced in a study of CD8 T cells in ankylosing spondylitis. In TCRdb, the 5' RACE reads were re-called with MiXCR into one record per CDR3 protein. The sample yields 150,000 to 200,000 distinct CDR3 sequences, 11% seen once. The sample taken for sequencing was blood, either unsorted or a sorted T cell fraction (not recorded which). The receptors derive from a male donor with ankylosing spondylitis or in good health (not recorded which). CDR3s include the opening cysteine and the closing phenylalanine or tryptophan. D genes are given only for firm matches. Size is stated for part of the rows, as once, few or many counts, or as a class when the clone is expanded.

j_gene,d_gene,v_gene,abundance,CDR3aa,CDR3nt
TRBJ1-6,NA,TRBV28,many,CASSPPQGINSPLHF,TGTGCCAGCAGCCCCCCCCAGGGCATTAATTCACCCCTCCACTTT
TRBJ1-5,NA,TRBV5-8,few,CASSLAWGFSNQPQHF,TGTGCCAGCAGCTTGGCGTGGGGCTTTAGCAATCAGCCCCAGCATTTT
TRBJ2-3,NA,TRBV24-1,many,CATSDLRQAADTQYF,TGTGCCACCAGTGATTTAAGACAGGCGGCAGATACGCAGTATTTT
TRBJ2-1,TRBD2,TRBV19,once,CASSQGLGPYNEQFF,TGTGCCAGTAGTCAGGGACTAGGTCCCTACAATGAGCAGTTCTTC
TRBJ1-2,NA,TRBV27,many,CASSLSLDRSYGYTF,TGTGCCAGCAGTTTATCCCTCGACAGGAGTTATGGCTACACCTTC
TRBJ2-4,TRBD2,TRBV2,few,CASNWGTSGSSSNIQYF,TGTGCCAGCAACTGGGGAACTAGCGGGAGCAGCAGCAACATTCAGTACTTC
TRBJ1-6,NA,TRBV7-2,NA,CASQGVNNSPLHF,TGTGCCAGCCAAGGGGTCAATAATTCACCCCTCCACTTT
TRBJ2-1,NA,TRBV5-1,many,CASSLAVSTDNEQFF,TGCGCCAGCAGCTTGGCCGTTTCTACCGACAATGAGCAGTTCTTC
TRBJ2-3,NA,TRBV7-9,NA,CASSLVGDVDTQYF,TGTGCCAGCAGCTTAGTGGGAGATGTAGATACGCAGTATTTT
TRBJ2-5,NA,TRBV20-1,many,CSAGGQQGKETQYF,TGCAGTGCGGGCGGACAGCAGGGGAAAGAGACCCAGTACTTC
TRBJ2-1,TRBD2,TRBV12-3/TRBV12-4,NA,CASSGGTSRFSRPLNEQFF,TGTGCCAGCAGTGGCGGGACTAGCCGCTTTTCGAGGCCCCTTAATGAGCAGTTCTTC
TRBJ2-5,NA,TRBV7-8,NA,CASSLSEVQETQYF,TGTGCCAGCAGCTTATCTGAGGTTCAAGAGACCCAGTACTTC
TRBJ2-1,NA,TRBV7-9,few,CASSPPNGVSNNEQFF,TGTGCCAGCAGCCCACCCAACGGGGTGAGTAACAATGAGCAGTTCTTC
TRBJ1-5,NA,TRBV11-2,many,CASSRERNQPQHF,TGTGCCAGCAGCCGGGAGAGGAATCAGCCCCAGCATTTT
TRBJ2-1,TRBD2,TRBV6-2/TRBV6-3,NA,CASSYWTSGGNEQFF,TGTGCCAGCAGTTACTGGACTAGCGGGGGAAATGAGCAGTTCTTC
TRBJ2-5,NA,TRBV29-1,many,CSVGTNQETQYF,TGCAGCGTTGGAACTAACCAAGAGACCCAGTACTTC
TRBJ1-4,NA,TRBV11-2,many,CASSAGGHATNEKLFF,TGTGCCAGCAGCGCGGGGGGACACGCAACTAATGAAAAACTGTTTTTT
TRBJ2-7,TRBD2,TRBV14,NA,CASSHRGIAGRAYEQYF,TGTGCCAGCAGCCACCGGGGGATAGCGGGGCGTGCCTACGAGCAGTACTTC
TRBJ1-1,TRBD1,TRBV7-9,NA,CASSLEPGQGTRTEAFF,TGTGCCAGCAGCCTAGAACCGGGACAGGGTACGAGGACTGAAGCTTTCTTT
TRBJ1-2,TRBD1,TRBV4-3,many,CASSQPGQRNYGYTF,TGCGCCAGCAGCCAACCGGGACAGCGTAACTATGGCTACACCTTC
TRBJ2-7,NA,TRBV29-1,many,CSVVRGAGGYEQYF,TGCAGCGTTGTTCGGGGGGCCGGGGGCTACGAGCAGTACTTC
TRBJ2-3,NA,TRBV19,few,CATKGEEYTDTQYF,TGTGCCACCAAGGGGGAGGAGTACACAGATACGCAGTATTTT
TRBJ2-2,NA,TRBV5-1,NA,CATVDQSEIHTGELFF,TGCGCCACCGTAGATCAAAGTGAGATACACACCGGGGAGCTGTTTTTT
TRBJ2-2,NA,TRBV12-3/TRBV12-4,many,CASSSLRGQRGPGELFF,TGTGCCAGCAGTTCCCTCCGTGGGCAGAGGGGTCCCGGGGAGCTGTTTTTT
TRBJ2-1,NA,TRBV29-1,few,CSVVRQYNEQFF,TGCAGCGTTGTGCGACAGTACAATGAGCAGTTCTTC
TRBJ2-3,TRBD1,TRBV5-6,few,CASSWEGQGADTQYF,TGTGCCAGCAGCTGGGAAGGACAGGGGGCAGATACGCAGTATTTT
TRBJ1-1,NA,TRBV12-3/TRBV12-4,many,CASRPTINTEAFF,TGTGCCAGCAGACCCACGATAAACACTGAAGCTTTCTTT
TRBJ2-1,NA,TRBV6-1,NA,CASGEDSYNEQFF,TGTGCCAGCGGAGAAGACTCCTACAATGAGCAGTTCTTC
TRBJ2-3,TRBD2,TRBV11-1,few,CASRELAGGKLSTDTQYF,TGTGCCAGCAGGGAACTAGCGGGGGGCAAACTTAGCACAGATACGCAGTATTTT
TRBJ2-1,TRBD2,TRBV12-5,many,CASGSTAGESYNEQFF,TGTGCTAGTGGTTCCACTGCGGGAGAGTCCTACAATGAGCAGTTCTTC
TRBJ1-4,NA,TRBV20-1,NA,CSARNPVGAKGEKLFF,TGCAGTGCTAGAAACCCGGTGGGGGCAAAGGGCGAAAAACTGTTTTTT
TRBJ2-2,TRBD2,TRBV20-1,many,CSARYGGFSTGELFF,TGCAGTGCTAGATACGGGGGGTTTTCCACCGGGGAGCTGTTTTTT
TRBJ2-3,NA,TRBV2,few,CASSSGTADTQYF,TGTGCCAGCAGTTCTGGGACCGCCGATACGCAGTATTTT
TRBJ1-1,TRBD1,TRBV12-3/TRBV12-4,many,CASSSGTAQNTEAFF,TGTGCCAGCAGTTCTGGGACAGCCCAGAACACTGAAGCTTTCTTT
TRBJ1-4,NA,TRBV4-3,many,CASSQDRAGGDEKLFF,TGCGCCAGCAGCCAAGATAGGGCCGGCGGAGATGAAAAACTGTTTTTT
TRBJ2-2,NA,TRBV5-1,many,CASSLVAGSGELFF,TGCGCCAGCAGCTTGGTAGCAGGGTCCGGGGAGCTGTTTTTT
TRBJ2-7,TRBD2,TRBV28,many,CASSPGGSYEQYF,TGTGCCAGCAGCCCGGGGGGGTCCTACGAGCAGTACTTC
TRBJ2-3,TRBD2,TRBV5-1,NA,CASSPVGSGSTDTQYF,TGCGCCAGCAGCCCCGTCGGTAGCGGGAGCACAGATACGCAGTATTTT
TRBJ1-2,NA,TRBV7-2,few,CASSPGVGRGNYGYTF,TGTGCCAGCAGCCCTGGAGTAGGGAGGGGTAACTATGGCTACACCTTC
TRBJ1-3,NA,TRBV12-3/TRBV12-4,many,CASSFSRQGRNTIYF,TGTGCCAGCAGTTTCTCGCGCCAGGGAAGAAACACCATATATTTT
TRBJ1-1,NA,TRBV12-3/TRBV12-4,few,CATLRGGTEAFF,TGTGCGACCCTCCGGGGAGGCACTGAAGCTTTCTTT
TRBJ2-1,TRBD2,TRBV5-1,NA,CASSPGLAGVEQFF,TGCGCCAGCAGTCCTGGACTAGCGGGAGTTGAGCAGTTCTTC
TRBJ2-3,TRBD1,TRBV9,NA,CASSVDPRGHSDTQYF,TGTGCCAGCAGCGTAGATCCCAGGGGGCACTCAGATACGCAGTATTTT
TRBJ2-6,TRBD1,TRBV5-1,NA,CASSRGPIVDGANVLTF,TGCGCCAGCAGCAGGGGGCCCATAGTAGATGGGGCCAACGTCCTGACTTTC
TRBJ2-3,NA,TRBV11-2,many,CASSALRSGPSGTDTQYF,TGTGCCAGCAGCGCTTTGAGGAGCGGACCCTCCGGTACAGATACGCAGTATTTT
TRBJ2-3,TRBD2,TRBV6-1,many,CASSASGAETDTQYF,TGTGCCAGCAGCGCTAGCGGGGCGGAGACAGATACGCAGTATTTT
TRBJ1-5,NA,TRBV24-1,many,CATSEGAGQPQHF,TGTGCCACCAGTGAAGGGGCGGGTCAGCCCCAGCATTTT
TRBJ2-7,TRBD1,TRBV27,NA,CASQRGQLPPDYEQYF,TGTGCCAGCCAAAGGGGACAGCTGCCACCGGACTACGAGCAGTACTTC
TRBJ2-3,TRBD2,TRBV11-2,many,CASSFGLGTDTQYF,TGTGCCAGCAGCTTCGGACTAGGCACAGATACGCAGTATTTT
TRBJ2-2,TRBD2,TRBV2,few,CASSERDYAPTGELFF,TGTGCCAGCAGTGAAAGGGACTATGCTCCCACCGGGGAGCTGTTTTTT
TRBJ2-3,NA,TRBV3-1,many,CASGYTDTQYF,TGTGCCAGCGGATACACAGATACGCAGTATTTT
TRBJ1-1,NA,TRBV5-1,few,CASSLDPGYTEAFF,TGCGCCAGCAGCTTGGATCCGGGATACACTGAAGCTTTCTTT
TRBJ2-1,NA,TRBV9,many,CASKGGGAYNEQFF,TGTGCCAGCAAGGGGGGGGGCGCCTACAATGAGCAGTTCTTC
TRBJ1-4,NA,TRBV25-1,many,CASSDFTNEKLFF,TGTGCCAGCAGTGATTTTACTAATGAAAAACTGTTTTTT
TRBJ2-1,NA,TRBV5-1,many,CASSSGASSRNEQFF,TGCGCCAGCAGCTCAGGGGCAAGTTCGCGCAATGAGCAGTTCTTC
TRBJ1-2,NA,TRBV20-1,many,CSARDPLLQGYTF,TGCAGTGCTAGAGATCCCCTCCTCCAGGGCTACACCTTC
TRBJ2-1,NA,TRBV2,many,CASRDIAASSYNEQFF,TGTGCCAGCAGAGATATAGCGGCCAGCTCCTACAATGAGCAGTTCTTC
TRBJ1-2,TRBD1,TRBV27,NA,CASSPGTGNGYTF,TGTGCCAGCAGCCCTGGGACAGGGAATGGCTACACCTTC
TRBJ2-1,NA,TRBV20-1,many,CSARDGGTHRYNEQFF,TGCAGTGCTAGAGATGGAGGGACTCACAGATACAATGAGCAGTTCTTC
TRBJ1-1,TRBD1,TRBV10-3,many,CAISETGGTEAFF,TGTGCCATCAGTGAGACAGGGGGGACTGAAGCTTTCTTT